Below, 21 T cell receptor beta chains from the same sample are listed, as sequenced in a study of cytomegalovirus exposure and HLA in healthy donors. PCR primers comprised 60 Vbeta and 13 Jbeta primers. TCRdb keeps only in-frame clones here, not all; method: immunoSEQ multiplex PCR. The sample gives roughly 180,000 clones, over 80% of which show up once; less than 1.5% is in the top ten. Material: PBMCs. These receptors were obtained from a girl under 18 in good health and CMV-seropositive.

The chain links TRBV19 to TRBJ1-5; 9 positions match TRBD1. The CDR3 is 14 residues long. From germline, CDR1 is LNHDA and CDR2 SQIVND (reference sequence). Trimming took 5 bases from V and 6 from J; bases not matched to a gene: 5. The CDR3 nucleotides are TGTGCCAGTAGTCCAACGACAGGGGGTCAGCCCCAGCATTTT. Translated: CASSPTTGGQPQHF.

This sequence joins TRBV5-1 and TRBJ2-7; TRBD1 matches at 11 bases. The germline gives CDR1 SGHRS, CDR2 YFSETQ. The length of the CDR3 is 14 residues. The junction had 7 bases not matched to a gene; V was cut back by 6 bases and J by 5 bases. In DNA, the CDR3 is TGCGCCAGCACGACCGGGACAGGGGGGCACGAGCAGTACTTC. This translates into CASTTGTGGHEQYF.

This clone was observed a handful of times. The chain recombines TRBV6-1 with TRBJ1-1; 9 bases match TRBD1. CDR3 length: 13 amino acids. Unmatched junction bases numbered 2, after V lost 6 bases and J lost 3 bases. Germline assignment: CDR1 MNHNS and CDR2 SASEGT. The CDR3 protein is CASSRDRDTEAFF. The CDR3 nucleotides read TGTGCCAGCAGCCGGGACAGGGACACTGAAGCTTTCTTT.

J is TRBJ2-5 and V is TRBV7-9; 9 bases line up with TRBD2. Germline V gene lookup returns CDR1 SEHNR and CDR2 FQNEAQ (reference sequence). This CDR3 contains 16 residues. V gave up 6 bases and J gave up 4 bases; unmatched junction bases: 12. The CDR3 reads CASRRKEGLAGETQYF. In DNA, the CDR3 is TGTGCCAGCAGACGAAAGGAGGGACTAGCCGGAGAGACCCAGTACTTC. The full variable domain, in which reference TRBV7-9 and TRBJ2-5 provide the parts outside the CDR3, is DTGVSQNPRHKITKRGQNVTFRCDPISEHNRLYWYRQTLGQGPEFLTYFQNEAQLEKSRLLSDRFSAERPKGSFSTLEIQRTEQGDSAMYLCASRRKEGLAGETQYFGPGTRLLVL.

The V gene is TRBV15, the J gene TRBJ2-1, with 8 bases that match TRBD1. The CDR3 loop spans 15 amino acids. The germline CDR1 and CDR2 sequences are LNHNV and YYDKDF (reference sequence). Losses at the gene ends were 0 bases for V and 8 bases for J; bases not matched to a gene: 6. CDR3 loop: CATSREDRDLYEQFF. The CDR3 DNA sequence: TGTGCCACCAGCAGAGAGGACAGGGATCTCTATGAGCAGTTCTTC.

DNA of the CDR3: TGTGCCAGCAGCTTGTTTAGCGGGAGTAGGTACAATGAGCAGTTCTTC. It is translated as CASSLFSGSRYNEQFF. The chain links TRBV5-6 to TRBJ2-1; 9 bases are a match to TRBD2. CDR1 SGHDT and CDR2 YYEEEE come from the germline V gene. V lost 1 base, J lost 4 bases, and 6 bases stayed unmatched. The CDR3 sequence is 16 residues long. Combining the CDR3 with reference TRBV5-6 and TRBJ2-1 gives the whole variable domain DAGVTQSPTHLIKTRGQQVTLRCSPKSGHDTVSWYQQALGQGPQFIFQYYEEEERQRGNFPDRFSGHQFPNYSSELNVNALLLGDSALYLCASSLFSGSRYNEQFFGPGTRLTVL.

The count of this clone is one. The gene calls are TRBV4-3 and TRBJ2-3; the D gene is possibly TRBD2 (5 bases). The length of the CDR3 is 14 residues. The V gene's germline CDR1 is LGHNA and CDR2 YSLEER. V dropped 3 bases and J dropped 3 bases, with 10 bases sitting between them. Written as DNA, the CDR3 is TGCGCCAGCAGCCAGGAAGGGAGAACAGATACGCAGTATTTT. Its protein is CASSQEGRTDTQYF.

This clone was picked up one time. The rearrangement links TRBV7-2 to TRBJ1-2; possible D gene TRBD1, 5 bases. The CDR3 totals 13 residues. Germline loops: CDR1 SGHTA, CDR2 FQGNSA. Trimming cost V 1 base and J 7 bases, with 10 bases left between them. CDR3: CASSLGGRGGYTF. CDR3 nucleotides: TGTGCCAGCAGCTTAGGGGGAAGGGGTGGCTACACCTTC.

This rearrangement joins TRBV11-2 to TRBJ2-7; the match to TRBD2 covers 14 bases. Germline V lookup: CDR1 SGHAT, CDR2 FQNNGV. With V trimmed by 4 bases and J by 6 bases, 11 bases remained unmatched. The CDR3 runs to 17 residues. The CDR3, as DNA: TGTGCCAGCAGCTCCAAAAGAACGGGACTAGCGGGAGTCGAGCAGTACTTC. Its translation: CASSSKRTGLAGVEQYF.

The V and J genes are TRBV13 and TRBJ2-7; 8 nucleotides align to TRBD1. The J segment lost 3 bases and the V segment lost 5 bases, leaving 6 bases of the junction unmatched. The germline gives CDR1 PRHDT, CDR2 FYEKMQ (reference sequence). The CDR3 is made up of 14 amino acids. CDR3 DNA sequence: TGTGCCAGCAGCGCCCCGGGACAGGTCTACGAGCAGTACTTC. Translated: CASSAPGQVYEQYF.

The chain has TRBV30 and TRBJ1-1; D gene uncertain. The V and J ends lost 2 bases and 5 bases respectively, with 6 bases between them. This CDR3 has 11 amino acids. CDR1 is GTSNPN, CDR2 SVGIG, per germline (reference sequence). The CDR3 region has the DNA TGTGCCTGGAGTCTTAATACTGAAGCTTTCTTT. Translating gives CAWSLNTEAFF.

V and J are TRBV19 and TRBJ2-7; TRBD2 agrees at 10 bases. V gave up 5 bases and J gave up 3 bases; unmatched junction bases: 4. This CDR3 has 14 amino acids. Germline CDR1 and CDR2: LNHDA and SQIVND (reference sequence). The CDR3 spells CASSELAGYYEQYF. The CDR3 DNA follows: TGTGCCAGTAGTGAACTAGCGGGATACTACGAGCAGTACTTC.

The rearrangement joins TRBV5-6 to TRBJ1-2; D is ambiguous. V was cut by 3 bases and J by 8 bases, with 14 bases left in between. The CDR3 has 13 amino acids. Germline CDR1 is SGHDT and CDR2 is YYEEEE. CDR3 bases: TGTGCCAGCAGCTGGGCCTTGGGCGGGGGCTACACCTTC. Its translation: CASSWALGGGYTF. The full variable domain, completed using reference TRBV5-6 and TRBJ1-2, is DAGVTQSPTHLIKTRGQQVTLRCSPKSGHDTVSWYQQALGQGPQFIFQYYEEEERQRGNFPDRFSGHQFPNYSSELNVNALLLGDSALYLCASSWALGGGYTFGSGTRLTVV.

This chain joins TRBV6-5 and TRBJ1-4; perhaps TRBD1 as D (6 bases). Trimming pared 0 bases from V and 3 bases from J, leaving 8 bases between. Looked up from germline, CDR1 is MNHEY and CDR2 is SVGAGI. CDR3 size: 15 residues. CDR3 residues: CASSYSRGANEKLFF. CDR3 in DNA: TGTGCCAGCAGTTACTCCAGGGGAGCTAATGAAAAACTGTTTTTT.

V gene TRBV10-3 combines with J gene TRBJ2-2; D possibly corresponds to TRBD2 (5 bases). There are 13 residues in the CDR3. Per the germline V gene, CDR1 is ENHRY and CDR2 is SYGVKD. V was cut by 8 bases and J by 5 bases, with 12 bases left in between. CDR3 nucleotides: TGTGCCATCGAAAAGGGCGGGACCGGGGAGCTGTTTTTT. It translates to CAIEKGGTGELFF.

CDR3 in amino acids: CASSPDRGNQPQHF. CDR3 coding DNA: TGTGCCAGCTCACCCGACAGGGGGAATCAGCCCCAGCATTTT. The chain carries TRBV18 and TRBJ1-5; 9 bases line up with TRBD1. The CDR3 is made up of 14 amino acids. V trimming: 3 bases; J trimming: 4 bases; junction bases outside the gene matches: 1. CDR1 and CDR2 (germline): KGHSH, LQKENI.

V gene TRBV7-2 combines with J gene TRBJ2-7, with TRBD1 matching over 12 bases. Trimming at V came to 2 bases and at J to 5 bases, leaving 4 bases not matched to a gene. CDR1 and CDR2 (germline): SGHTA, FQGNSA. The CDR3 contains 15 residues. The CDR3 protein is CASSLLGQGAHEQYF. CDR3 bases: TGTGCCAGCAGCTTATTGGGACAGGGGGCTCACGAGCAGTACTTC.

This chain connects TRBV9 to TRBJ1-2, with D possibly TRBD1 on 5 matching bases. Trimming took 4 bases from V and 3 from J, leaving 10 bases between them. The germline gives CDR1 SGDLS, CDR2 YYNGEE. The CDR3 spans 13 residues. CDR3 loop: CASSSGPDYGYTF. The CDR3 DNA follows: TGTGCCAGCAGCTCAGGGCCTGACTATGGCTACACCTTC.

This rearrangement joins TRBV4-3 to TRBJ1-1; D is undetermined. CDR3 length: 16 residues. V was pared by 0 bases and J by 4 bases, with 15 bases between. Germline V CDR1 and CDR2: LGHNA, YSLEER. CDR3 region: CASSQELRHPFTEAFF. The CDR3 nucleotides read TGCGCCAGCAGCCAAGAATTGCGACACCCGTTCACTGAAGCTTTCTTT.

This chain connects TRBV7-9 to TRBJ2-1, with D possibly TRBD2 on 6 matching bases. CDR1 SEHNR and CDR2 FQNEAQ come from the germline V gene (reference sequence). V lost 1 base and J lost 5, with 12 bases in between. This CDR3 is 15 amino acids long. This CDR3 is CASSLGGIYDNEQFF. The CDR3, as DNA: TGTGCCAGCAGCTTAGGCGGGATCTACGACAATGAGCAGTTCTTC.

Comments on this clone: No DNA is shown, since the ends of the CDR3 on it are uncertain; the CDR3 is the one TCRdb lists. The chain uses TRBV12-5 and TRBJ2-7; TRBD1, as called in the table, went unchecked against the DNA. The germline V gene has CDR1 LGHNT and CDR2 FRNRAP. Counting both end residues, the CDR3 totals 17 amino acids. The CDR3 sequence: CASGLVMGTGPLYEQYF.